This TCR beta chain was found in a study of sequential checkpoint blockade in melanoma. This CDR3 region has 15 residues. The V gene lost 2 bases and the J gene lost 8 bases, with 18 bases spanning the gap. Germline values: CDR1 SGHVS, CDR2 FQNEAQ. Sequenced by immunoSEQ multiplex PCR; TCRdb stores in-frame clones only, minus some. The profile covers under 25,000 clones, with around four fifths appearing a single time and 35% to 45% taken by the ten largest. The treatment here: randomized to nivolumab then ipilimumab (arm A) or the reverse (arm B). From thawed PBMCs, live CD3+CD8+ cells negative for CD19 and CD56 were sorted.

The chain has TRBV7-8 and TRBJ1-2; the D is unclear. The clonotype comes from a human donor with melanoma. Here the sequenced sample was CD8+ T cells sorted from blood (inferred from file names), taken from a patient given nivolumab and ipilimumab in sequence. The chain's CDR3 is CASSLTLGSEAGYTF. CDR3 sequence (DNA): TGTGCCAGCAGCTTAACCCTGGGGAGCGAGGCGGGCTACACCTTC.